This T cell receptor beta chain is from a study of CXCR3-negative and CXCR3-positive naive CD8 T cells. Study summary: The total count of TRB reads reached 130 million to 150 million, and each library contributed about 1.5 +/- 0.3 million. Broader study findings: The study found that naive CXCR3-negative and CXCR3-positive cells shared TRBV-TRBJ usage, while memory cells differed. Diversity proved comparably high across both naive subsets and much lower in memory CD8+ cells.

With UMI labels, 5' RACE was used to prepare the TRB cDNA libraries. No DNA is given; TCRdb re-called the 5' RACE reads and lists each CDR3 protein once. The table for this sample gives tens of thousands of distinct CDR3 sequences. About this clonotype: Its antigen is unidentified.

Germline CDR1 reads SEHNR; CDR2 reads FQNEAQ (reference sequence). CDR3 length: 12 residues. Triplicate sorts, 300,000 cells apiece, were made for each CD8+ T cell subset. This clonotype originated in a human donor in good health. Some clones in this sample may be carry-over from other donors' samples. This chain links TRBV7-9 with TRBJ2-7. Sequencing was performed on memory CD8+ T cells from blood. The CDR3 loop is CAGSGLRNEQYF.